Below are 15 T cell receptor beta chains sequenced from a single sample in a study of T-cell reconstitution after alpha-beta-depleted transplantation in children. A library of TCRbeta sequences, prepared with unique molecular identifiers, was generated. MiXCR, applied by TCRdb to the PCR reads, yields one record per CDR3 protein. The profile covers about 980,000 distinct CDR3 sequences, with roughly 31% appearing a single time and roughly 31% taken by the ten largest. This sample comprised PBMCs, mostly from graft donor cells, obtained 360 days after TCRalphabeta/CD19-depleted stem cell transplant. The receptors stem from a boy younger than two who had a stem cell transplant for SCID, so the T cells may come from the graft donor.

The chain carries TRBV2 and TRBJ1-4; 8 positions agree with TRBD1. The junction had 6 bases not matched to a gene; V was cut back by 4 bases and J by 5 bases. The CDR3 length is 15 residues. Germline CDR1 SNHLY, CDR2 FYNNEI. The CDR3 DNA follows: TGTGCCAGCAGTGTTAGGACAGGGAAAAATGAAAAACTGTTTTTT. Translated, it gives CASSVRTGKNEKLFF.

This clonotype has just a few counts. V usage is TRBV5-1 and J usage is TRBJ2-1, with D perhaps assigned TRBD1 or TRBD2 (6 bases each). The CDR3 extends over 15 amino acids. Trimming stripped 0 bases from V and 5 bases from J, with 12 bases between. Germline loops: CDR1 SGHRS, CDR2 YFSETQ. The DNA for the CDR3 is TGCGCCAGCAGCTTGGTTCCGGGGGCAGACAATGAGCAGTTCTTC. Amino acids: CASSLVPGADNEQFF.

V usage is TRBV20-1 and J usage is TRBJ2-5, with 7 bases lining up with TRBD1. The CDR3 has 17 residues. J was trimmed by 5 bases and V by 5 bases; bases with no gene match: 20. The V gene's germline CDR1 is DFQATT and CDR2 SNEGSKA (reference sequence). Here the CDR3 reads CSAPRPTGALNLETQYF. The CDR3 DNA is TGCAGTGCTCCTAGACCAACAGGGGCTTTAAATTTGGAGACCCAGTACTTC.

Ten or more counts support this clonotype. The V call is TRBV12-3 or TRBV12-4, the J call TRBJ1-5; D remains unclear. This CDR3 has 15 amino acids. V lost 0 bases and J 4 bases, leaving 10 bases between the germline ends. Here the CDR3 DNA reads TGTGCCAGCAGTTTAGCAGGCAGAAGTAATCAGCCCCAGCATTTT. Protein product: CASSLAGRSNQPQHF.

The chain is built from TRBV3-1 and TRBJ1-1; 9 nucleotides align to TRBD1. CDR3 size: 16 residues. Germline V gives CDR1 LGHDT, CDR2 YNNKEL (reference sequence). V shed 5 bases, J shed 0 bases, and the junction held 7 bases outside the gene matches. DNA for the CDR3: TGTGCCAGCAGCAGACACAGGGGGCAGGTGAACACTGAAGCTTTCTTT. Translating it yields CASSRHRGQVNTEAFF.

V gene TRBV10-3 combines with J gene TRBJ2-1; no clear D gene. The CDR3 consists of 11 residues. Germline CDR1 is ENHRY and CDR2 is SYGVKD. V was cut by 4 bases and J by 7 bases, with 5 bases left in between. This chain's CDR3 is CAISVVNEQFF. As DNA, the CDR3 is TGTGCCATCAGTGTGGTTAATGAGCAGTTCTTC.

J is TRBJ2-7 and V is TRBV5-1; perhaps TRBD2 as D (6 bases). In germline, CDR1 is SGHRS, CDR2 YFSETQ. The length of the CDR3 is 14 residues. The ends were cut back, 4 bases at V and 6 bases at J, with 17 bases in the middle. The CDR3 spells CASSLNPRRGEQYF. CDR3 coding DNA: TGCGCCAGCAGCCTGAATCCTCGGAGGGGCGAGCAGTACTTC.

This clonotype showed up just a few times. The chain combines TRBV2 with TRBJ1-5, with 8 bases lining up with TRBD1. Germline V gene lookup returns CDR1 SNHLY and CDR2 FYNNEI. V was clipped by 4 bases and J by 3 bases; unmatched bases: 8. The CDR3 has 16 amino acids. CDR3 amino acids: CASSVQDRAINQPQHF. The CDR3 region has the DNA TGTGCCAGCAGTGTCCAGGACAGGGCGATCAATCAGCCCCAGCATTTT.

This clonotype has only a few counts. The J gene is TRBJ2-2, the V gene TRBV12-3 or TRBV12-4, with D perhaps TRBD2 (5 bases). There are 13 residues in the CDR3. Trimming shortened V by 3 bases and J by 5 bases, and 7 bases separated the two germline ends. The DNA of the CDR3 is TGTGCCAGCAGTTTCCCGGGGACCGGGGAGCTGTTTTTT. Residues: CASSFPGTGELFF.

The J gene is TRBJ1-2, the V gene TRBV11-2, with D tentatively TRBD1 (5 bases). Germline V lookup: CDR1 SGHAT, CDR2 FQNNGV. Trimming cost V 4 bases and J 4 bases, with 16 bases left between them. CDR3 length: 15 residues. This CDR3 reads CASSSPGLGSYGYTF. In DNA form, the CDR3 reads TGTGCCAGCAGCTCCCCAGGGTTAGGAAGCTATGGCTACACCTTC. The whole variable domain, filled in from reference TRBV11-2 and TRBJ1-2, reads EAGVAQSPRYKIIEKRQSVAFWCNPISGHATLYWYQQILGQGPKLLIQFQNNGVVDDSQLPKDRFSAERLKGVDSTLKIQPAKLEDSAVYLCASSSPGLGSYGYTFGSGTRLTVV.

This clonotype has more than one count but fewer than ten. A read error may produce the germline difference seen at one junction end. The rearrangement links TRBV27 to TRBJ1-1; D is undetermined. Germline CDR1 and CDR2: MNHEY and SMNVEV (reference sequence). The CDR3 runs to 10 residues. The CDR3 DNA reads as TGCACCAGCAGTTTCCGCGGAGCTTTCTTT. Translated, it gives CTSSFRGAFF.

This clonotype was observed a few times. The DNA for the CDR3 is TGTGCCAGCAGTTTTGGGGGAAGGATCTCTGAAGCTTTCTTT. Protein sequence: CASSFGGRISEAFF. The rearrangement links TRBV12-3 or TRBV12-4 to TRBJ1-1, with D tentatively TRBD1 (5 bases). There are 14 residues in the CDR3. V gave up 3 bases and J gave up 6 bases, with 14 bases separating them.

This clonotype was observed a few times. This chain links TRBV3-1 with TRBJ2-6; no clear D gene. The CDR3 contains 16 residues. CDR1 LGHDT and CDR2 YNNKEL come from the germline V gene (reference sequence). Trimming shortened V by 6 bases and J by 0 bases, and 12 bases separated the two germline ends. The CDR3 nucleotides read TGTGCCAGCAGTCCTACAATCAGCTCTGGGGCCAACGTCCTGACTTTC. It yields the protein CASSPTISSGANVLTF.

This clonotype was seen a handful of times. J is TRBJ2-7 and V is TRBV6-5; possibly TRBD2 for D (5 bases). With 4 bases removed from V and 2 bases from J, the gap between germline ends came to 12 bases. Per the germline V gene, CDR1 is MNHEY and CDR2 is SVGAGI. The CDR3 totals 14 residues. The CDR3 DNA reads TGTGCCAGCAGTTCTCGGGGTTCCCCCTACGAGCAGTACTTC. Translating it yields CASSSRGSPYEQYF.

This clonotype came up a few times. The J gene is TRBJ2-7, the V gene TRBV4-1; the D gene is possibly TRBD1 (5 bases). In germline, CDR1 is MGHRA, CDR2 YSYEKL. This CDR3 comprises 16 residues. V shed 3 bases and J shed 0 bases, with 15 bases lying between them. The CDR3 reads CASSHKLSDSSYEQYF. CDR3 bases: TGCGCCAGCAGCCATAAATTGAGTGACAGCTCCTACGAGCAGTACTTC.